This T cell receptor beta chain was recovered during a study of blood T cell repertoires in COVID-19. On the study more broadly: Researchers got acute and convalescent COVID-19 samples from the United States, Italy and Spain. T cells, B-cell-depleted T cells, or PBMCs supplied cDNA or gDNA.

The authors' processing: Amplified reference gene primers provided the basis for estimating nucleated cell counts. Only in-frame clones appear in the TCRdb table, and some are missing; sequencing was by immunoSEQ multiplex PCR. V, J and clone size reflect that table, while D and trimming were determined from the DNA. The sample holds around 260,000 clones, 91% seen once. V gave up 2 bases and J gave up 1 base, with 9 bases separating them. The length of the CDR3 is 15 residues. The germline CDR1 and CDR2 sequences are SNHLY and FYNNEI. Recruited during active infection, patients (from Seattle) were subsequently followed longitudinally.

This receptor was identified in a woman aged 25 to 39 with COVID-19, enrolled during active disease. The chain employs TRBV2 and TRBJ1-5; a possible D gene is TRBD1 (5 bases). Sequenced material: peripheral blood. The CDR3 nucleotides are TGTGCCAGCAGTGAAAGAGACAGAAGCAATCAGCCCCAGCATTTT. Translated, it gives CASSERDRSNQPQHF.